The 32 T cell receptor beta chains below were found in one sample sequenced in a study of technical replicates of blood from several donors (dated by TCRdb to the late 2010s). The protocol used for the library was the immunoSEQ multiplex PCR assay. As stored in TCRdb, this immuneACCESS dataset retains in-frame rearrangements with V and J assigned. A fraction of the clones does not appear; measured against another copy, unresolved V genes explain less than half of the discrepancy, and the remainder lacks a known reason. The sample table holds some 87,000 clones, of which 85% to 95% were seen once. The ten largest clones add up to more than 0.3% of the sample. Sequencing was done on a sample of T cells isolated from PBMCs. These TCRs come from a human donor in good health.

This clone appeared once. The chain links TRBV11-3 to TRBJ2-3, with D possibly being TRBD1 (5 bases). V was trimmed by 5 bases and J by 3 bases, leaving 15 bases between them. Germline V gene data show CDR1 as SGHNT and CDR2 as YENEEA. The CDR3 covers 15 residues. The CDR3 protein is CASSTPWGRTDTQYF. The CDR3 DNA follows: TGTGCCAGCAGCACACCTTGGGGCAGGACAGATACGCAGTATTTT. The full variable domain, rest sourced from reference TRBV11-3 and TRBJ2-3, is EAGVVQSPRYKIIEKKQPVAFWCNPISGHNTLYWYLQNLGQGPELLIRYENEEAVDDSQLPKDRFSAERLKGVDSTLKIQPAELGDSAVYLCASSTPWGRTDTQYFGPGTRLTVL.

J is TRBJ1-1 and V is TRBV20-1; unclear D gene. The V end was cut by 4 bases, the J end by 3 bases, with 6 bases between. CDR3 length: 11 amino acids. CDR1 and CDR2 (germline): DFQATT, SNEGSKA (reference sequence). This CDR3 reads CSATSYTEAFF. The CDR3 coding sequence is TGCAGTGCTACGAGCTACACTGAAGCTTTCTTT.

The chain carries TRBV10-3 and TRBJ2-2, with D possibly matching TRBD1 (6 bases). In germline, CDR1 is ENHRY, CDR2 SYGVKD. This CDR3 spans 12 amino acids. V gave up 7 bases and J gave up 5 bases, with 8 bases separating them. CDR3 coding DNA: TGTGCCATCATAGGGGGAACCGGGGAGCTGTTTTTT. Its protein product is CAIIGGTGELFF.

In this sample, this clone turned up once. V usage is TRBV7-9 and J usage is TRBJ1-5, with D perhaps TRBD1 (5 bases). The V end lost 1 base, the J end lost 5 bases, and 12 bases lay between the germline ends. The germline V gene has CDR1 SEHNR and CDR2 FQNEAQ (reference sequence). The length of the CDR3 is 15 residues. The DNA for the CDR3 is TGTGCCAGCAGCTTAGGGCAGGGATCCCATCAGCCCCAGCATTTT. This translates into CASSLGQGSHQPQHF.

The rearrangement links TRBV2 to TRBJ1-4; TRBD1 is a possible D gene (6 bases). Germline V lookup: CDR1 SNHLY, CDR2 FYNNEI. The CDR3 consists of 12 residues. The V end was cut by 8 bases, the J end by 7 bases, with 11 bases between. The CDR3 protein is CASGGGLEKLFF. The DNA of the CDR3 is TGTGCCAGCGGGGGGGGGCTTGAAAAACTGTTTTTT.

The chain employs TRBV29-1 and TRBJ1-1; D is ambiguous. This CDR3 is built from 11 residues. V dropped 2 bases and J dropped 5 bases, with 6 bases sitting between them. Germline lookup yields CDR1 SQVTM and CDR2 ANQGSEA. DNA for the CDR3: TGCAGCGTTGAATTGCAGACTGAAGCTTTCTTT. Protein sequence: CSVELQTEAFF.

The rearrangement joins TRBV7-6 to TRBJ1-2; 9 bases map to TRBD1. Germline values: CDR1 SGHVS, CDR2 FNYEAQ. The CDR3 spans 13 residues. The J segment lost 8 bases and the V segment lost 5 bases, leaving 6 bases of the junction unmatched. The CDR3 loop reads CASSVWTGDGYTF. The CDR3 nucleotides are TGTGCCAGCAGCGTATGGACAGGGGACGGCTACACCTTC.

The gene calls are TRBV25-1 and TRBJ2-5, with a weak D call TRBD2 (6 bases). Trimming shortened V by 3 bases and J by 4 bases, and 9 bases separated the two germline ends. CDR1 and CDR2 from the germline V gene are MGHDK and SYGVNS. The CDR3 runs 13 residues. The CDR3 here is CASSEDYPETQYF. CDR3 DNA: TGTGCCAGCAGTGAGGACTATCCAGAGACCCAGTACTTC.

V and J are TRBV12-5 and TRBJ2-3, with 9 nucleotides matching TRBD2. This CDR3 is 14 amino acids long. V dropped 5 bases and J dropped 1; count of bases not matched to a gene: 1. The V gene's germline CDR1 is LGHNT and CDR2 FRNRAP. CDR3 sequence: CASGLAGRTDTQYF. In nucleotides, the CDR3 is TGTGCTAGTGGTCTAGCGGGACGCACAGATACGCAGTATTTT.

The chain links TRBV19 to TRBJ2-5; 12 positions match TRBD1. Germline V gene sequence: CDR1 LNHDA, CDR2 SQIVND (reference sequence). The CDR3 loop spans 16 amino acids. Germline trimming cut 3 bases from V and 4 bases from J; bases unmatched to any gene: 6. CDR3 nucleotides: TGTGCCAGTAGTATTGGGGGACAGGGGGCAAGAGAGACCCAGTACTTC. It encodes CASSIGGQGARETQYF.

The chain has TRBV9 and TRBJ2-2, with a possible D match to TRBD2 (5 bases). V lost 0 bases to trimming and J lost 3 bases, with 15 bases between them. The CDR3 is 17 residues long. The V gene's germline CDR1 is SGDLS and CDR2 YYNGEE. CDR3 sequence reads: CASSVERGPGDTGELFF. The CDR3 DNA reads as TGTGCCAGCAGCGTAGAGAGAGGGCCTGGTGACACCGGGGAGCTGTTTTTT.

The chain joins TRBV29-1 to TRBJ2-1; D is uncertain. This CDR3 is built from 12 residues. Trimming removed 3 bases from V and 3 bases from J, with 6 bases in between. CDR1 is SQVTM, CDR2 ANQGSEA, per germline. DNA of the CDR3: TGCAGCGTTGACAGCGACTACAATGAGCAGTTCTTC. Translated, it gives CSVDSDYNEQFF.

V is TRBV9 and J is TRBJ2-7, with TRBD2 matching over 10 bases. Germline V lookup: CDR1 SGDLS, CDR2 YYNGEE. The V gene end was trimmed by 0 bases and the J gene end by 3 bases; junction bases not matched to a gene: 3. The length of the CDR3 is 15 residues. CDR3 DNA sequence: TGTGCCAGCAGCGTAGGGGCTAGCGGGAGCTACGAGCAGTACTTC. Translating gives CASSVGASGSYEQYF.

This clone was seen a single time. The rearrangement links TRBV7-3 to TRBJ1-5, with 8 bases aligning to TRBD1. Unmatched junction bases numbered 2, after V lost 3 bases and J lost 7 bases. The CDR3 contains 13 residues. CDR1 is SGHTA, CDR2 FQGTGA, per germline. CDR3 coding DNA: TGTGCCAGCAGCTTTCGGGACAGGCAGCCCCAGCATTTT. This encodes CASSFRDRQPQHF.

V gene TRBV27 combines with J gene TRBJ2-1; 8 nucleotides match TRBD1. Per the germline V gene, CDR1 is MNHEY and CDR2 is SMNVEV (reference sequence). The CDR3 runs 16 residues. V gave up 6 bases and J gave up 2 bases; unmatched junction bases: 9. Written as DNA, the CDR3 is TGTGCCAGCAGGTTAATATCAGGGGGCACCTACAATGAGCAGTTCTTC. It specifies CASRLISGGTYNEQFF.

The CDR3 nucleotides are TGTGCCAGCAGCGTAGTAGAGGGGGGACAGGGTGGCTACACCTTC. Protein: CASSVVEGGQGGYTF. The chain has TRBV9 and TRBJ1-2; 9 bases agree with TRBD1. The CDR3 contains 15 residues. V shed 0 bases and J 7 bases; nucleotides not matched to a gene: 7. The germline V gene has CDR1 SGDLS and CDR2 YYNGEE.

The CDR3 loop reads CARTGPQHF. CDR3 coding DNA: TGTGCCCGGACCGGTCCCCAGCATTTT. The V and J genes are TRBV30 and TRBJ1-5, with D hard to call. Per the germline V gene, CDR1 is GTSNPN and CDR2 is SVGIG (reference sequence). Between the trimmed V and J ends, which lost 8 bases and 10 bases, there was a span of 9 bases. This CDR3 has 9 residues.

This chain links TRBV9 with TRBJ1-2, with unresolved D. CDR1 is SGDLS and CDR2 is YYNGEE in the germline V gene. Trimming took off 2 bases at V and 4 bases at J, with 9 bases between the two ends. The CDR3 loop spans 13 amino acids. The CDR3 nucleotides read TGTGCCAGCAGCGTGACGCCAGGCTATGGCTACACCTTC. It is translated as CASSVTPGYGYTF.

V usage is TRBV27 and J usage is TRBJ1-4; D is perhaps TRBD1 (6 bases). Per the germline V gene, CDR1 is MNHEY and CDR2 is SMNVEV (reference sequence). V was shortened by 5 bases and J by 4 bases, with 11 bases between the two germline ends. The CDR3 length is 14 residues. In DNA form, the CDR3 reads TGTGCCAGCAGTCCCGGGACAAATAATGAAAAACTGTTTTTT. Protein product: CASSPGTNNEKLFF.

The rearrangement links TRBV28 to TRBJ1-2; perhaps TRBD1 as D (5 bases). Per germline, CDR1 MDHEN and CDR2 SYDVKM. Trimming left V 8 bases short and J 4 bases short, with 14 bases between. The CDR3 is 13 residues long. The CDR3 DNA is TGTGCCAGCTCCGAGACAGCAGCCTATGGCTACACCTTC. This codes for CASSETAAYGYTF.

The chain combines TRBV7-8 with TRBJ1-1; TRBD1 is a possible D gene (5 bases). The CDR3 length is 14 residues. Germline-derived CDR1 and CDR2 are SGHVS and FQNEAQ. The V and J ends lost 3 bases and 2 bases respectively, with 10 bases between them. The CDR3 reads CASSFGGFNTEAFF. In DNA, the CDR3 is TGTGCCAGCAGCTTCGGGGGTTTCAACACTGAAGCTTTCTTT.

The chain links TRBV7-9 to TRBJ1-5; TRBD1 matches at 8 bases. This CDR3 comprises 15 residues. From germline, CDR1 is SEHNR and CDR2 FQNEAQ (reference sequence). Trimming at V came to 5 bases and at J to 7 bases, leaving 10 bases not matched to a gene. CDR3 bases: TGTGCCAGCAGCCAGGGACAGGTGGTGGGCCAGCCCCAGCATTTT. It codes for CASSQGQVVGQPQHF. Supplemented by reference TRBV7-9 and TRBJ1-5, the full variable domain reads DTGVSQNPRHKITKRGQNVTFRCDPISEHNRLYWYRQTLGQGPEFLTYFQNEAQLEKSRLLSDRFSAERPKGSFSTLEIQRTEQGDSAMYLCASSQGQVVGQPQHFGDGTRLSIL.

The chain uses TRBV9 and TRBJ2-7; 12 nucleotides agree with TRBD2. The germline CDR1 and CDR2 sequences are SGDLS and YYNGEE. The CDR3 covers 16 residues. J gave up 4 bases and V 7 bases, and 12 bases lay outside the gene matches. This CDR3 reads CASGNPTSGSYYEQYF. CDR3 sequence (DNA): TGTGCCAGCGGGAACCCGACTAGCGGGAGTTATTACGAGCAGTACTTC.

V gene TRBV7-9 combines with J gene TRBJ2-1; D is ambiguous. This CDR3 has 11 residues. Between the trimmed V and J ends, which lost 4 bases and 7 bases, there was a span of 5 bases. Germline CDR1 reads SEHNR; CDR2 reads FQNEAQ (reference sequence). The CDR3 loop is CASSSKNEQFF. The CDR3 coding sequence is TGTGCCAGCAGCTCCAAAAATGAGCAGTTCTTC.

This clone was picked up many times. V gene TRBV10-1 combines with J gene TRBJ2-7; perhaps TRBD2 as D (5 bases). CDR1 is WNHNN and CDR2 is SYGVQD in the germline V gene (reference sequence). The CDR3 is 17 amino acids. The ends were cut back, 0 bases at V and 5 bases at J, with 20 bases in the middle. The CDR3 nucleotides are TGCGCCAGCAGTGAGTCGAGCTTTGGTTCAGGAGGAAACGAGCAGTACTTC. It is translated as CASSESSFGSGGNEQYF.

The chain links TRBV10-1 to TRBJ2-2; D may be TRBD1 (6 bases). The CDR3 length is 15 residues. CDR1 is WNHNN, CDR2 SYGVQD, per germline (reference sequence). V was clipped by 3 bases and J by 5 bases, with 13 bases between them. The CDR3 here is CASSEGGVGTGELFF. The CDR3 nucleotides are TGCGCCAGCAGTGAAGGGGGAGTGGGGACCGGGGAGCTGTTTTTT.

The chain joins TRBV19 to TRBJ2-2; TRBD1 might be the D (6 bases). The V and J ends lost 7 bases and 8 bases respectively, with 14 bases between them. CDR1 and CDR2 (germline): LNHDA, SQIVND (reference sequence). The CDR3 runs to 13 residues. CDR3 sequence: CASMGRGVGELFF. The CDR3 DNA follows: TGTGCCAGTATGGGCAGGGGCGTTGGGGAGCTGTTTTTT.

V gene TRBV30 combines with J gene TRBJ2-5; 10 nucleotides line up with TRBD1. V was clipped by 0 bases and J by 5 bases; unmatched bases: 6. The CDR3 extends over 15 amino acids. Germline CDR1 GTSNPN, CDR2 SVGIG (reference sequence). In DNA, the CDR3 is TGTGCCTGGAGTGTCCGGACAGGGGGATGGGAGACCCAGTACTTC. Residues: CAWSVRTGGWETQYF.

This clone was counted once. The rearrangement links TRBV5-1 to TRBJ2-3; maybe TRBD1 (5 bases). V dropped 0 bases and J dropped 0 bases, with 14 bases sitting between them. Germline CDR1 SGHRS, CDR2 YFSETQ. The CDR3 is made up of 17 amino acids. The CDR3 reads CASSLGPQGSSTDTQYF. The CDR3, as DNA: TGCGCCAGCAGCTTGGGCCCTCAGGGAAGTAGCACAGATACGCAGTATTTT.

This chain joins TRBV19 and TRBJ1-1, with D possibly matching TRBD1 (6 bases). The CDR3 is made up of 14 amino acids. V shed 7 bases and J shed 4 bases, with 16 bases lying between them. The germline CDR1 and CDR2 sequences are LNHDA and SQIVND (reference sequence). The CDR3 reads CASINREFSTEAFF. CDR3 nucleotides: TGTGCCAGTATTAACAGGGAGTTTTCCACTGAAGCTTTCTTT. The full variable domain, its missing parts supplied by reference TRBV19 and TRBJ1-1, is DGGITQSPKYLFRKEGQNVTLSCEQNLNHDAMYWYRQDPGQGLRLIYYSQIVNDFQKGDIAEGYSVSREKKESFPLTVTSAQKNPTAFYLCASINREFSTEAFFGQGTRLTVV.

V gene TRBV30 combines with J gene TRBJ2-1; 12 nucleotides align to TRBD2. V dropped 5 bases and J dropped 5; count of bases not matched to a gene: 4. CDR1 and CDR2 from the germline V gene are GTSNPN and SVGIG (reference sequence). CDR3 length: 14 residues. DNA of the CDR3: TGTGCCTGGTTGGGACTAGCGGGTAACAATGAGCAGTTCTTC. Encoded protein: CAWLGLAGNNEQFF.

This sequence joins TRBV4-1 and TRBJ2-5, with D hard to call. V lost 0 bases and J lost 2, with 10 bases in between. This CDR3 is 15 amino acids long. Germline V gene lookup returns CDR1 MGHRA and CDR2 YSYEKL. The CDR3 bases are TGCGCCAGCAGCCAAGAAAAGAGTGAGCAAGAGACCCAGTACTTC. Translated, it gives CASSQEKSEQETQYF.